Listed below are T cell receptor beta chains from one sample, sequenced in a study of cytomegalovirus exposure and HLA in healthy donors. TCRdb's copy holds only in-frame clones and misses some; the assay was immunoSEQ multiplex PCR. In the table there are 100,000 to 150,000 clones, around three quarters of which are singletons. Sequencing was performed on PBMCs. The receptors were gathered from a female donor in good health and CMV-seronegative. CDR3s include the opening cysteine and the closing phenylalanine or tryptophan. Fields, in order: V gene, clone size, D gene, CDR3 length, J gene, CDR3 protein, CDR3 DNA. A D gene is named only where the DNA matches it firmly. Clone size is given for some rows only: seen once, a few or many times, or a class if the clone is expanded.

>TRBV6-1|-|-|14|TRBJ2-7
CASSEALQGSEQYF
TGTGCCAGCAGTGAAGCGCTTCAGGGCTCCGAGCAGTACTTC
>TRBV7-8|-|TRBD1|13|TRBJ1-4
CASSLQGAEKLFF
TGTGCCAGCAGCTTACAGGGGGCTGAAAAACTGTTTTTT
>TRBV19|-|TRBD2|12|TRBJ2-1
CASSGRRDEQFF
TGTGCCAGTAGCGGGAGGAGGGATGAGCAGTTCTTC
>TRBV5-1|-|-|13|TRBJ2-4
CASSLGGMSNQYF
TGCGCCAGCAGCTTGGGAGGGATGTCGAATCAGTACTTC
>TRBV4-1|-|-|14|TRBJ1-2
CASSQDERNYGYTF
TGCGCCAGCAGCCAAGACGAGCGGAACTATGGCTACACCTTC
>TRBV5-6|-|-|16|TRBJ2-2
CASSLVVSGYTGELFF
TGTGCCAGCAGCTTGGTCGTCAGCGGGTATACCGGGGAGCTGTTTTTT
>TRBV10-3|-|-|14|TRBJ2-1
CAISRVEGRYEQFF
TGTGCCATCAGTCGAGTGGAGGGGCGGTATGAGCAGTTCTTC
>TRBV4-1|-|-|18|TRBJ1-3
CASSQVYSVSKPGNTIYF
TGCGCCAGCAGCCAAGTTTATAGTGTCTCCAAGCCTGGAAACACCATATATTTT
>TRBV7-9|-|-|14|TRBJ1-1
CASSLQGGFTEAFF
TGTGCCAGCAGCTTACAGGGAGGTTTCACTGAAGCTTTCTTT
>TRBV6-1|-|-|12|TRBJ1-2
CASTLGLEGYTF
TGTGCCAGCACCCTGGGCCTCGAGGGCTACACCTTC
>TRBV4-1|-|TRBD2|21|TRBJ2-5
CASSSPSGLRGASGRQETQYF
TGCGCCAGCAGCTCCCCCTCGGGACTCCGGGGGGCTAGCGGGAGGCAAGAGACCCAGTACTTC
>TRBV7-9|once|-|17|TRBJ2-5
CASSSRLELAPRETQYF
TGTGCCAGCAGCTCTCGACTAGAGCTAGCCCCTAGGGAGACCCAGTACTTC
>TRBV19|-|TRBD1|16|TRBJ1-5
CASSANLGQANQPQHF
TGTGCCAGTAGTGCGAACCTCGGACAGGCCAATCAGCCCCAGCATTTT
>TRBV19|-|TRBD2|19|TRBJ2-2
CASSRGLPYLAMNTGELFF
TGTGCCAGTAGTAGGGGACTACCTTACCTGGCTATGAACACCGGGGAGCTGTTTTTT